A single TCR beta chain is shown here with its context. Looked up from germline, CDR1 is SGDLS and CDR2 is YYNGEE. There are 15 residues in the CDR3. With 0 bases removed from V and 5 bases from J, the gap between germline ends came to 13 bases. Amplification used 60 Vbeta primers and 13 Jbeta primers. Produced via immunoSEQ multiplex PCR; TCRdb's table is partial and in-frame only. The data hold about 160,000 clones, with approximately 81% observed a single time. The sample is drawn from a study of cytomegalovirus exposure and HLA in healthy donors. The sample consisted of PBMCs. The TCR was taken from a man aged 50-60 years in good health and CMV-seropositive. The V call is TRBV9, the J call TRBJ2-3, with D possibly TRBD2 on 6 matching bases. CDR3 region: CASSVGSGWGDTQYF. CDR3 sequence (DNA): TGTGCCAGCAGCGTAGGCAGCGGGTGGGGAGATACGCAGTATTTT.